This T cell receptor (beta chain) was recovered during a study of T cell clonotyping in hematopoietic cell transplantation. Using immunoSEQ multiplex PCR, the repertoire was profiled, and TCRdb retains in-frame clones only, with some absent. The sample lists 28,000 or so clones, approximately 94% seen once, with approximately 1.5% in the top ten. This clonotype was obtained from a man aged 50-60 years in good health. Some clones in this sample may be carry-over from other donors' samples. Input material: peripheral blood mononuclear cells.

DNA for the CDR3: TGTGCCAGCAGCTCCGGCAACCAGCGAGGATCCTACGAGCAGTACTTC. It codes for CASSSGNQRGSYEQYF. The chain joins TRBV11-2 to TRBJ2-7; D uncertain. V lost 4 bases and J lost 1, with 17 bases in between. Germline CDR1 reads SGHAT; CDR2 reads FQNNGV. This CDR3 region has 16 residues.